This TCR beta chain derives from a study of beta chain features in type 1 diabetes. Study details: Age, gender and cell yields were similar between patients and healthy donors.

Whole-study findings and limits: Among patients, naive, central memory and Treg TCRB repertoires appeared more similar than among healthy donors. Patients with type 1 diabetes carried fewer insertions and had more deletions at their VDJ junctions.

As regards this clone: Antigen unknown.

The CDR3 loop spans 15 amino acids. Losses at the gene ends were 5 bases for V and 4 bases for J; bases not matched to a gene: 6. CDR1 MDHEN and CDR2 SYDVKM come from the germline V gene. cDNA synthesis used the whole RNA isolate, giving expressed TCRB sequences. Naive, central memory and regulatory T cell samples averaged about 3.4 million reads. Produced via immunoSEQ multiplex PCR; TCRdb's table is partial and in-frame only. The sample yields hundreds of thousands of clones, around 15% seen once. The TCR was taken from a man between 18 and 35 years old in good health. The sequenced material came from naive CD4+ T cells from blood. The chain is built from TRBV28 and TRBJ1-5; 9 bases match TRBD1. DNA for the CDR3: TGTGCCAGCAGTCCCGGGACAGGGTGGAATCAGCCCCAGCATTTT. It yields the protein CASSPGTGWNQPQHF.